Below are 18 T cell receptor beta chains sequenced from a single sample in a study of cytomegalovirus exposure and HLA in healthy donors (dated by TCRdb to 2017 to 2019). The library relied on the immunoSEQ multiplex PCR assay. For the multiplex PCR, a mixture combining 60 forward primers for TCR Vbeta segments and 13 reverse primers for TCR Jbeta segments was used. TCRdb took this table from immuneACCESS and kept in-frame rearrangements with V and J called. Such tables lack part of the clones; where checked against another copy, unresolved V genes explain under half of the gap, and the rest is unexplained. For this sample the table gives 85,000 to 120,000 clones, of which 60% to 75% were detected only once. Less than 3% of the sample comes from the top ten. The sample consisted of PBMCs. These receptors were collected from a male donor in good health and CMV-seropositive.

J is TRBJ1-1 and V is TRBV7-6; possible D gene TRBD1, 6 bases. CDR3 length equals 16 residues. In germline, CDR1 is SGHVS, CDR2 FNYEAQ. The V end was cut by 5 bases, the J end by 0 bases, with 16 bases between. The CDR3 nucleotides are TGTGCCAGCAGCCCTGACAGGCTATTCATGAACACTGAAGCTTTCTTT. Translating gives CASSPDRLFMNTEAFF.

The genes are TRBV6-5 and TRBJ2-3, with TRBD1 identical over 10 bases. This CDR3 is 14 amino acids long. V gave up 5 bases and J gave up 5 bases; unmatched junction bases: 4. CDR1 is MNHEY, CDR2 SVGAGI, per germline. The DNA for the CDR3 is TGTGCCAGCAGTACACGGACAGGGGGAGATACGCAGTATTTT. Translating it yields CASSTRTGGDTQYF.

The chain recombines TRBV13 with TRBJ2-3, with TRBD2 matching over 12 bases. V trimming: 0 bases; J trimming: 2 bases; junction bases outside the gene matches: 3. This CDR3 has 17 amino acids. The V gene's germline CDR1 is PRHDT and CDR2 FYEKMQ (reference sequence). The CDR3 spells CASSLGLAGGNTDTQYF. CDR3 nucleotide sequence: TGTGCCAGCAGCTTAGGACTAGCGGGGGGCAACACAGATACGCAGTATTTT.

V gene TRBV4-1 combines with J gene TRBJ2-7; possible D gene TRBD2, 5 bases. Germline V gene sequence: CDR1 MGHRA, CDR2 YSYEKL. The CDR3 contains 15 residues. The V and J ends lost 5 bases and 1 base respectively, with 15 bases between them. CDR3 nucleotide sequence: TGCGCCAGCAGCTACCACAGCCCGGGGTCCTACGAGCAGTACTTC. This codes for CASSYHSPGSYEQYF.

This clone was observed once. The gene calls are TRBV5-1 and TRBJ2-2, with TRBD1 matching over 8 bases. Unmatched junction bases numbered 21, after V lost 4 bases and J lost 1 base. Per the germline V gene, CDR1 is SGHRS and CDR2 is YFSETQ. The CDR3 runs 21 residues. The CDR3 loop reads CASSLLTGQRSRGRNTGELFF. CDR3 sequence (DNA): TGCGCCAGCAGCCTTCTTACGGGACAGAGGTCCAGGGGGCGGAACACCGGGGAGCTGTTTTTT.

In this sample, this clone turned up a few times. V gene TRBV2 combines with J gene TRBJ2-7, with D maybe TRBD2 (6 bases). Germline CDR1 SNHLY, CDR2 FYNNEI. The length of the CDR3 is 14 residues. Trimming removed 10 bases from V and 2 bases from J, with 18 bases in between. CDR3 nucleotide sequence: TGTGCCACTCGGTGGCAGGGAGGCCCCTACGAGCAGTACTTC. Translating it yields CATRWQGGPYEQYF.

The gene calls are TRBV4-3 and TRBJ1-2; 7 nucleotides agree with TRBD1. Germline trimming cut 2 bases from V and 7 bases from J; bases unmatched to any gene: 10. The V gene's germline CDR1 is LGHNA and CDR2 YSLEER. This CDR3 has 15 amino acids. CDR3 nucleotide sequence: TGCGCCAGCAGCCAAAGGGGGGACAGACCTATTGGCTACACCTTC. Amino acid sequence: CASSQRGDRPIGYTF.

This clone was seen only a few times. The chain recombines TRBV5-6 with TRBJ1-1; D is ambiguous. Deletions cut 3 bases from V and 1 base from J, with 10 bases between. The CDR3 contains 14 residues. From germline, CDR1 is SGHDT and CDR2 YYEEEE. This CDR3 is CASSSTGPNTEAFF. The CDR3 DNA follows: TGTGCCAGCAGCTCTACGGGTCCGAACACTGAAGCTTTCTTT.

This clone was observed a single time. The chain links TRBV5-1 to TRBJ2-7; tentative D call: TRBD2 (5 bases). Per the germline V gene, CDR1 is SGHRS and CDR2 is YFSETQ. Trimming pared 0 bases from V and 6 bases from J, leaving 10 bases between. This CDR3 region has 13 residues. The CDR3 DNA sequence: TGCGCCAGCAGCTTGGTAGTTGGGAGCGAGCAGTACTTC. It codes for CASSLVVGSEQYF.

This clone has only one observation. The chain recombines TRBV29-1 with TRBJ1-3, with D uncertain. Germline V gives CDR1 SQVTM, CDR2 ANQGSEA. The ends were cut back, 2 bases at V and 0 bases at J, with 5 bases in the middle. The CDR3 covers 13 residues. CDR3 sequence: CSVESNSGNTIYF. CDR3 nucleotides: TGCAGCGTTGAATCCAACTCTGGAAACACCATATATTTT.

CDR3 in DNA: TGTGCCAGCAGCTTCTGGGACAGGGGCTCTGGGGCCAACGTCCTGACTTTC. The encoded protein is CASSFWDRGSGANVLTF. The chain recombines TRBV11-1 with TRBJ2-6; 10 nucleotides agree with TRBD1. V trimming: 3 bases; J trimming: 0 bases; junction bases outside the gene matches: 2. Germline V gene lookup returns CDR1 SGHAT and CDR2 FQDESV (reference sequence). The length of the CDR3 is 17 residues.

The chain uses TRBV6-6 and TRBJ2-1, with a weak D call TRBD2 (5 bases). Germline V CDR1 and CDR2: MNHNY, SVGAGI (reference sequence). The length of the CDR3 is 15 residues. V was shortened by 6 bases and J by 0 bases, with 12 bases between the two germline ends. The CDR3, as DNA: TGTGCCAGCAGGTGGGGAGCGGTCTCCTACAATGAGCAGTTCTTC. Amino acid sequence: CASRWGAVSYNEQFF.

This chain connects TRBV4-1 to TRBJ2-7; 8 nucleotides match TRBD2. Germline assignment: CDR1 MGHRA and CDR2 YSYEKL. Unmatched junction bases numbered 14, after V lost 4 bases and J lost 6 bases. CDR3 length: 16 residues. CDR3 region: CASSLGSGRRESEQYF. CDR3 DNA: TGCGCCAGCAGCCTAGGCAGCGGGAGACGGGAAAGCGAGCAGTACTTC.

The CDR3 bases are TGCGCCAGCAGCCAGCCGGGACAGGGGTGGACTGAAGCTTTCTTT. Its translation: CASSQPGQGWTEAFF. The chain combines TRBV4-3 with TRBJ1-1; 10 positions agree with TRBD1. The CDR3 is made up of 15 amino acids. Germline V gene data show CDR1 as LGHNA and CDR2 as YSLEER. The J segment lost 5 bases and the V segment lost 3 bases, leaving 6 bases of the junction unmatched.

The J gene is TRBJ1-1, the V gene TRBV18; D might be TRBD1 (6 bases). V lost 5 bases and J 1 base, leaving 11 bases between the germline ends. Germline V gives CDR1 KGHSH, CDR2 LQKENI. The CDR3 sequence is 14 residues long. CDR3 amino acids: CASSSTGKNTEAFF. CDR3 sequence (DNA): TGTGCCAGCTCATCCACAGGGAAGAACACTGAAGCTTTCTTT.

The V gene is TRBV20-1, the J gene TRBJ2-7; no reliable D call. The CDR3 has 11 amino acids. Trimming took 3 bases from V and 5 from J, leaving 8 bases between them. Per the germline V gene, CDR1 is DFQATT and CDR2 is SNEGSKA (reference sequence). The CDR3 sequence: CSASVRDEQYF. DNA for the CDR3: TGCAGTGCTAGCGTCCGGGACGAGCAGTACTTC.

J is TRBJ2-7 and V is TRBV5-1; D is perhaps TRBD2 (5 bases). The CDR3 runs 14 residues. Germline lookup yields CDR1 SGHRS and CDR2 YFSETQ. V was cut by 1 base and J by 1 base, with 9 bases left in between. The CDR3 DNA sequence: TGCGCCAGCAGCTTGTCTCGGGAATCCTACGAGCAGTACTTC. Protein sequence: CASSLSRESYEQYF.

This clone was picked up a small number of times. One end of the junction varies from germline; a read error may be responsible. The chain employs TRBV6-5 and TRBJ1-2; the D gene is possibly TRBD1 (5 bases). CDR3 length: 15 amino acids. CDR1 MNHEY and CDR2 SVGAGI come from the germline V gene. Here the CDR3 DNA reads TGTGCCAGCAGAACACTAGTCCAGGGAGGTTATGGCTACCCCTTC. Translated: CASRTLVQGGYGYPF.